Listed below are T cell receptor beta chains from one sample, sequenced in a study of cytomegalovirus exposure and HLA in healthy donors. The data were produced by immunoSEQ multiplex PCR, yet TCRdb's version contains in-frame clones alone and is incomplete. The data contain roughly 330,000 clones, roughly nine tenths of them singletons. The sequencing input was PBMCs. Receptor source: a woman younger than 45 in good health and CMV-seropositive. The CDR3 runs from the conserved cysteine through the conserved F or W. D genes are given only for firm matches. Some rows have no size entry. The others give once, few or many, or a class for an expanded clone.

cdr3_aa cdr3_nt j_call v_call cdr3_length clone_size d_call
CSVEPGYFYGYTF TGCAGCGTTGAGCCGGGGTACTTCTATGGCTACACCTTC TRBJ1-2 TRBV29-1 13 many NA
CASSLLFFGEGSGNQPQHF TGTGCCAGCAGCTTATTATTCTTCGGGGAGGGATCGGGGAATCAGCCCCAGCATTTT TRBJ1-5 TRBV7-2 19 NA NA
CASSDRRTGGWETQYF TGTGCCAGCAGTGACCGCCGGACAGGGGGTTGGGAGACCCAGTACTTC TRBJ2-5 TRBV25-1 16 once TRBD1
CASASGLSSTGELFF TGTGCCAGTGCTTCAGGTCTATCGTCCACCGGGGAGCTGTTTTTT TRBJ2-2 TRBV27 15 NA NA
CASSLGSLAGGSTDTQYF TGTGCCAGCAGCTTAGGCTCGTTGGCGGGGGGTAGCACAGATACGCAGTATTTT TRBJ2-3 TRBV7-7 18 NA TRBD2
CASSPLGFGDTEAFF TGTGCCAGCTCACCACTAGGGTTTGGCGACACTGAAGCTTTCTTT TRBJ1-1 TRBV18 15 NA NA
CAWSPATEAFF TGTGCCTGGAGCCCGGCCACTGAAGCTTTCTTT TRBJ1-1 TRBV30 11 NA NA
CATSRSRTMETQYF TGTGCCACCAGCAGATCCCGGACTATGGAGACCCAGTACTTC TRBJ2-5 TRBV15 14 NA NA
CASSSSDRLYNEQFF TGTGCCAGCAGCTCGTCGGACAGGCTATACAATGAGCAGTTCTTC TRBJ2-1 TRBV7-9 15 once TRBD1
CACEREGHNEQFF TGTGCCTGCGAGCGGGAGGGACACAATGAGCAGTTCTTC TRBJ2-1 TRBV30 13 NA TRBD2
CASSYEANEKLFF TGTGCCAGCAGTTACGAGGCTAATGAAAAACTGTTTTTT TRBJ1-4 TRBV6-5 13 NA NA
CASSDTGTPTNQPQHF TGTGCCAGCAGTGACACCGGGACCCCGACGAATCAGCCCCAGCATTTT TRBJ1-5 TRBV25-1 16 NA NA
CASSDSGWIGIQYF TGTGCCAGCAGTGATTCAGGGTGGATTGGCATTCAGTACTTC TRBJ2-4 TRBV25-1 14 NA NA
CSVEGRNSAGEQYF TGCAGCGTTGAGGGCAGGAACTCGGCTGGCGAGCAGTACTTC TRBJ2-7 TRBV29-1 14 NA NA
CASSLLGTINAGELFF TGTGCCAGCAGCTTATTAGGGACAATCAATGCCGGGGAGCTGTTTTTT TRBJ2-2 TRBV7-8 16 NA NA
CASSTHGQGSDTQYF TGTGCCAGTAGTACCCATGGACAGGGATCAGATACGCAGTATTTT TRBJ2-3 TRBV19 15 few TRBD1
CASTSAPRETQYF TGTGCCAGCACTAGCGCCCCGAGGGAGACCCAGTACTTC TRBJ2-5 TRBV6-5 13 NA NA
CASSFGTGQETQYF TGTGCCAGCAGCTTCGGGACAGGGCAAGAGACCCAGTACTTC TRBJ2-5 TRBV11-1 14 NA TRBD1
CASSYYSSGNEQFF TGTGCCAGCAGTTACTATAGTTCCGGGAATGAGCAGTTCTTC TRBJ2-1 TRBV6-5 14 NA NA
CATSRDKYPRTKTPQHF TGTGCCACCAGCAGAGATAAATACCCCAGGACCAAAACGCCCCAGCATTTT TRBJ1-5 TRBV15 17 NA NA
CAWNRGAGETQYF TGTGCCTGGAACCGGGGGGCGGGGGAGACCCAGTACTTC TRBJ2-5 TRBV30 13 NA NA
CASSSPQASYEQYF TGTGCCAGCAGTTCCCCGCAGGCCTCCTACGAGCAGTACTTC TRBJ2-7 TRBV28 14 NA NA
CAWSVVRTSGGPDTQYF TGTGCCTGGAGTGTCGTCAGGACTAGCGGGGGGCCAGATACGCAGTATTTT TRBJ2-3 TRBV30 17 NA TRBD2
CATNTLAGEYSPLHF TGTGCCACTAATACATTGGCAGGGGAGTATTCACCCCTCCACTTT TRBJ1-6 TRBV6-1 15 NA NA
CASSGQHSGANVLTF TGTGCCAGCAGCGGACAGCACTCTGGGGCCAACGTCCTGACTTTC TRBJ2-6 TRBV7-3 15 NA NA
CASREGSYEQFF TGTGCCAGCAGGGAGGGAAGCTATGAGCAGTTCTTC TRBJ2-1 TRBV28 12 NA NA
CASSFDRPNEKLFF TGTGCCAGCAGCTTCGACAGGCCGAATGAAAAACTGTTTTTT TRBJ1-4 TRBV7-9 14 NA NA
CASSQDYSRGYSNQPQHF TGCGCCAGCAGCCAAGATTATTCTAGGGGATATAGCAATCAGCCCCAGCATTTT TRBJ1-5 TRBV4-3 18 NA NA
CASSETGYNEQFF TGTGCCAGCAGTGAAACCGGCTACAATGAGCAGTTCTTC TRBJ2-1 TRBV2 13 NA NA
CASMADYNSPLHF TGTGCCAGCATGGCAGACTATAATTCACCCCTCCACTTT TRBJ1-6 TRBV2 13 NA NA
CAWSTAASEQFF TGTGCCTGGAGTACCGCCGCATCGGAGCAGTTCTTC TRBJ2-1 TRBV30 12 NA NA
CASSLSAGTGGAGYTF TGTGCCAGCAGTTTATCCGCCGGGACAGGGGGCGCTGGCTACACCTTC TRBJ1-2 TRBV28 16 NA TRBD1
CASSFHGDEQFF TGCGCCAGCAGCTTCCACGGTGATGAGCAGTTCTTC TRBJ2-1 TRBV5-1 12 NA NA
CASNWRGGPNTGELFF TGTGCCAGTAATTGGCGGGGAGGACCGAACACCGGGGAGCTGTTTTTT TRBJ2-2 TRBV2 16 NA NA
CASSATRGPRGYTF TGTGCCAGCAGTGCGACACGGGGGCCCCGGGGCTACACCTTC TRBJ1-2 TRBV6-5 14 once NA
CPSGNTIYF TGTCCCTCTGGAAACACCATATATTTT TRBJ1-3 TRBV30 9 NA NA
CASSLEPQGNQPQHF TGTGCCAGCAGCTTAGAGCCCCAGGGCAATCAGCCCCAGCATTTT TRBJ1-5 TRBV7-2 15 NA NA
CASSTGGTNQPQHF TGTGCCAGTAGTACTGGAGGGACAAATCAGCCCCAGCATTTT TRBJ1-5 TRBV19 14 once NA
CASSITGAWEKLFF TGTGCCAGTAGTATTACAGGGGCGTGGGAAAAACTGTTTTTT TRBJ1-4 TRBV19 14 NA TRBD1
CASSSGARNYGYTF TGTGCCAGCAGTTCGGGGGCGCGGAACTATGGCTACACCTTC TRBJ1-2 TRBV6-5 14 few NA
CASSVGQGRRYTEAFF TGTGCCAGCAGCGTAGGACAGGGAAGGAGGTACACTGAAGCTTTCTTT TRBJ1-1 TRBV9 16 NA TRBD1
CASSYTGRRSYEQYF TGTGCCAGCAGTTACACGGGAAGGCGATCCTACGAGCAGTACTTC TRBJ2-7 TRBV6-5 15 NA NA
CASSALFTDTQYF TGTGCCAGCAGCGCACTATTCACAGATACGCAGTATTTT TRBJ2-3 TRBV9 13 NA NA
CASSMGSTEKLFF TGTGCCAGTAGTATGGGCTCAACTGAAAAACTGTTTTTT TRBJ1-4 TRBV19 13 once NA
CASSLTTGVSSEKLFF TGTGCCAGCAGTCTCACGACAGGGGTTTCGAGTGAAAAACTGTTTTTT TRBJ1-4 TRBV27 16 NA TRBD1
CASNPGGTSGRATDTQYF TGTGCCAGCAACCCAGGGGGCACTAGCGGGAGGGCCACAGATACGCAGTATTTT TRBJ2-3 TRBV27 18 NA TRBD2
CSARRREMVDYEQYF TGCAGCGCCCGCCGGCGGGAGATGGTGGACTACGAGCAGTACTTC TRBJ2-7 TRBV29-1 15 once TRBD2
CAIQGGYNEQFF TGTGCCATCCAAGGGGGGTACAATGAGCAGTTCTTC TRBJ2-1 TRBV19 12 NA NA
CASREEWNTEAFF TGTGCCAGCAGGGAAGAGTGGAACACTGAAGCTTTCTTT TRBJ1-1 TRBV2 13 few NA
CAWKGQAEAFF TGTGCCTGGAAGGGACAGGCTGAAGCTTTCTTT TRBJ1-1 TRBV30 11 NA TRBD1
CASSETAIAGNTIYF TGTGCCAGCAGTGAGACAGCAATTGCTGGAAACACCATATATTTT TRBJ1-3 TRBV6-1 15 once NA
CASSQVGTGDYEQYF TGCGCCAGCAGCCAAGTGGGGACAGGGGACTACGAGCAGTACTTC TRBJ2-7 TRBV4-1 15 NA TRBD1
CASSSMTRITDTQYF TGCGCCAGCAGCTCGATGACTAGAATCACAGATACGCAGTATTTT TRBJ2-3 TRBV5-1 15 NA NA